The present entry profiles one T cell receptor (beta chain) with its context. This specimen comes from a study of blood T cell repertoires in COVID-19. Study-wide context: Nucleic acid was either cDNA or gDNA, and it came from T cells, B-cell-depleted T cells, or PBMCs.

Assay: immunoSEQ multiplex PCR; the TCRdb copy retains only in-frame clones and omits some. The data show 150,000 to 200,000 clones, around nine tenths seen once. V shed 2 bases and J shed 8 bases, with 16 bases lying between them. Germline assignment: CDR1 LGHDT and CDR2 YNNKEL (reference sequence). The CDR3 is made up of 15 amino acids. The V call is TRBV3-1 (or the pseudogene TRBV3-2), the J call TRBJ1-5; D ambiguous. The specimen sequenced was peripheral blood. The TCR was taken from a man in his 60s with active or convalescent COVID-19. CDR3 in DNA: TGTGCCAGCAGCCAATACGGTGACGGAGGTGAGCCCCAGCATTTT. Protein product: CASSQYGDGGEPQHF.